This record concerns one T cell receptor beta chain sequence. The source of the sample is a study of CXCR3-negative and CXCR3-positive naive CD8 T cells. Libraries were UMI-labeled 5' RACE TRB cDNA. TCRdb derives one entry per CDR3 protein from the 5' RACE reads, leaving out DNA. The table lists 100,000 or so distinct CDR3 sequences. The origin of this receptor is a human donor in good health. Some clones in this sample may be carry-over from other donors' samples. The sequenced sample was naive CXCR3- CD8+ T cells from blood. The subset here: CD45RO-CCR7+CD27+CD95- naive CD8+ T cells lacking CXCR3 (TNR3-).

The CDR3 is CASTFRRGASGELFF. The gene calls are TRBV28 and TRBJ2-2; TCRdb calls TRBD2, which cannot be checked without DNA. Per the germline V gene, CDR1 is MDHEN and CDR2 is SYDVKM. This CDR3 has 15 amino acids.